This entry lists 30 T cell receptor beta chains sequenced from one sample in a study of cytomegalovirus exposure and HLA in healthy donors. Primers for the PCR totalled 60 Vbeta and 13 Jbeta. The data were produced by immunoSEQ multiplex PCR, yet TCRdb's version contains in-frame clones alone and is incomplete. The repertoire includes around 100,000 clones, about 80% of them detected once, and around 4% sits in the top ten. What was sequenced was PBMCs. The receptors shown here come from a man aged 40-55 years in good health and CMV-seronegative.

This clone has just a few counts. This chain joins TRBV7-8 and TRBJ1-1; a possible D gene is TRBD1 (5 bases). The CDR3 loop spans 15 amino acids. V lost 5 bases and J 1 base, leaving 14 bases between the germline ends. CDR1 and CDR2 from the germline V gene are SGHVS and FQNEAQ. CDR3 nucleotides: TGTGCCAGCAGCCCGAGAACCAGGGCGAACACTGAAGCTTTCTTT. Translating gives CASSPRTRANTEAFF. The complete variable domain, with remaining parts taken from reference TRBV7-8 and TRBJ1-1, reads GAGVSQSPRYKVAKRGQDVALRCDPISGHVSLFWYQQALGQGPEFLTYFQNEAQLDKSGLPSDRFFAERPEGSVSTLKIQRTQQEDSAVYLCASSPRTRANTEAFFGQGTRLTVV.

The V call is TRBV27, the J call TRBJ1-4; TRBD1 might be the D (5 bases). Trimming pared 4 bases from V and 0 bases from J, leaving 12 bases between. CDR3 length: 16 amino acids. Germline V gene data show CDR1 as MNHEY and CDR2 as SMNVEV (reference sequence). The CDR3, as DNA: TGTGCCAGCAGTTACGTCGGGGGTTCAACTAATGAAAAACTGTTTTTT. Residues: CASSYVGGSTNEKLFF.

The rearrangement joins TRBV27 to TRBJ1-2; a possible D gene is TRBD1 (6 bases). The CDR3 totals 14 residues. Looked up from germline, CDR1 is MNHEY and CDR2 is SMNVEV (reference sequence). V dropped 4 bases and J dropped 4 bases, with 13 bases sitting between them. The CDR3 DNA reads TGTGCCAGCAGTTCGAGTGGACAGACCTATGGCTACACCTTC. This codes for CASSSSGQTYGYTF.

This clone appeared a single time. V usage is TRBV7-2 and J usage is TRBJ2-1; perhaps TRBD2 as D (7 bases). The CDR3 runs 15 residues. CDR1 is SGHTA and CDR2 is FQGNSA in the germline V gene. V was clipped by 3 bases and J by 2 bases, with 11 bases between them. The CDR3 loop reads CASSFQRDTYNEQFF. The CDR3 coding sequence is TGTGCCAGCAGCTTTCAGCGGGACACCTACAATGAGCAGTTCTTC.

The chain is built from TRBV27 and TRBJ2-2; tentatively, D is TRBD2 (6 bases). Germline-derived CDR1 and CDR2 are MNHEY and SMNVEV (reference sequence). This CDR3 is 15 amino acids long. Deletions cut 3 bases from V and 2 bases from J, with 10 bases between. CDR3 bases: TGTGCCAGCAGTTTGGGCGGGGCAAACACCGGGGAGCTGTTTTTT. This sequence encodes CASSLGGANTGELFF.

V gene TRBV29-1 combines with J gene TRBJ2-5, with D perhaps matching TRBD1 (5 bases). CDR1 SQVTM and CDR2 ANQGSEA come from the germline V gene. This CDR3 region has 12 residues. V was clipped by 4 bases and J by 1 base, with 7 bases between them. The CDR3 DNA sequence: TGCAGCGTTGGGGGCGGCCAAGAGACCCAGTACTTC. Its translation: CSVGGGQETQYF.

To note about this clone: At the DNA level, this CDR3 is encoded by other sequences in the same sample as well. The V call is TRBV30, the J call TRBJ1-6; D remains unclear. V was pared by 2 bases and J by 10 bases, with 12 bases between. CDR3 length equals 13 residues. Germline-derived CDR1 and CDR2 are GTSNPN and SVGIG (reference sequence). The CDR3 bases are TGTGCCTGGAGTCAGAGGACTTTCTCACCCCTCCACTTT. This sequence encodes CAWSQRTFSPLHF.

V and J are TRBV5-5 and TRBJ1-4; TRBD1 agrees at 7 bases. J lost 4 bases, V lost 5 bases, and 5 bases had no gene match. The CDR3 contains 14 residues. CDR1 and CDR2 (germline): SGHKS, YYEKEE (reference sequence). The CDR3 DNA reads TGTGCCAGCAGTGAGGGACAGTTTAATGAAAAACTGTTTTTT. Its translation is CASSEGQFNEKLFF.

The chain has TRBV14 and TRBJ2-3, with D possibly matching TRBD2 (5 bases). Trimming removed 0 bases from V and 2 bases from J, with 9 bases in between. In germline, CDR1 is SGHDN, CDR2 FVKESK. The CDR3 totals 15 residues. CDR3 sequence (DNA): TGTGCCAGCAGCCAAGACGACTATTACACAGATACGCAGTATTTT. Its translation: CASSQDDYYTDTQYF. The complete variable domain, with remaining parts taken from reference TRBV14 and TRBJ2-3, reads EAGVTQFPSHSVIEKGQTVTLRCDPISGHDNLYWYRRVMGKEIKFLLHFVKESKQDESGMPNNRFLAERTGGTYSTLKVQPAELEDSGVYFCASSQDDYYTDTQYFGPGTRLTVL.

The CDR3 DNA reads as TGTGCCAGTAGTCGGGCAGGGCCCACAGATACGCAGTATTTT. Protein product: CASSRAGPTDTQYF. The genes are TRBV19 and TRBJ2-3, with D possibly matching TRBD1 (5 bases). V lost 5 bases to trimming and J lost 2 bases, with 11 bases between them. CDR3 length: 14 amino acids. In germline, CDR1 is LNHDA, CDR2 SQIVND (reference sequence).

This clone has just a few counts. The V call is TRBV6-1, the J call TRBJ2-1; D might be TRBD2 (5 bases). Trimming removed 1 base from V and 8 bases from J, with 9 bases in between. Germline CDR1 MNHNS, CDR2 SASEGT. The CDR3 is made up of 13 amino acids. CDR3 in DNA: TGTGCCAGCAGTGAAGACGGGGTCGATGAGCAGTTCTTC. This encodes CASSEDGVDEQFF.

CDR3 sequence reads: CASSQARTDTQYF. The CDR3, as DNA: TGCGCCAGCAGCCAAGCGAGGACAGATACGCAGTATTTT. The chain links TRBV4-3 to TRBJ2-3, with unresolved D. Germline V gives CDR1 LGHNA, CDR2 YSLEER. V shed 1 base and J shed 3 bases, with 5 bases lying between them. This CDR3 is built from 13 residues.

The CDR3: CATGQGGYEQYF. The CDR3, as DNA: TGCGCCACTGGACAGGGAGGTTACGAGCAGTACTTC. The chain uses TRBV10-2 and TRBJ2-7; the match to TRBD1 covers 8 bases. Germline CDR1 WSHSY, CDR2 SAAADI. After removal of 10 bases from V and 4 bases from J, the junction contained 6 bases not matched to a gene. The CDR3 consists of 12 residues.

The chain carries TRBV28 and TRBJ2-7, with D perhaps matching TRBD2 (5 bases). The CDR3 sequence is 13 residues long. The V end was cut by 7 bases, the J end by 2 bases, with 12 bases between. Germline V gene data show CDR1 as MDHEN and CDR2 as SYDVKM. The CDR3 protein is CASTPGGAYEQYV. The CDR3 DNA follows: TGTGCCAGCACACCAGGAGGCGCCTACGAGCAGTACGTC.

The chain has TRBV28 and TRBJ1-5, with a tentative D call TRBD1 (6 bases). The CDR3 length is 16 residues. Germline assignment: CDR1 MDHEN and CDR2 SYDVKM. V shed 2 bases and J shed 1 base, with 12 bases lying between them. The CDR3: CASSLGGRVSNQPQHF. The CDR3 bases are TGTGCCAGCAGTTTAGGGGGCAGGGTAAGCAATCAGCCCCAGCATTTT.

V gene TRBV5-1 combines with J gene TRBJ1-4, with D possibly being TRBD1 (6 bases). CDR1 and CDR2 (germline): SGHRS, YFSETQ. The CDR3 runs to 15 residues. Trimming took off 4 bases at V and 2 bases at J, with 12 bases between the two ends. CDR3 bases: TGCGCCAGCAGCGAGACAGGATCGACTAATGAAAAACTGTTTTTT. Translation: CASSETGSTNEKLFF.

The chain uses TRBV5-1 and TRBJ1-2, with 10 positions matching TRBD1. V shed 2 bases and J 6 bases; nucleotides not matched to a gene: 4. Per germline, CDR1 SGHRS and CDR2 YFSETQ. This CDR3 region has 14 residues. This CDR3 is CASSFGTGADGYTF. CDR3 in DNA: TGCGCCAGCAGCTTCGGGACAGGGGCGGATGGCTACACCTTC.

V and J are TRBV7-3 and TRBJ2-1; 11 positions match TRBD2. V lost 4 bases and J lost 10; bases outside the gene matches: 9. The CDR3 spans 15 residues. Germline CDR1 SGHTA, CDR2 FQGTGA. The CDR3 DNA reads as TGTGCCAGCAGCTGGGGGACTAGCGGCCCCACGGAGCAGTTCTTC. Protein product: CASSWGTSGPTEQFF.

This sequence joins TRBV18 and TRBJ2-2; D is unresolved. The germline V gene has CDR1 KGHSH and CDR2 LQKENI. The CDR3 consists of 18 residues. The V end lost 2 bases, the J end lost 2 bases, and 18 bases lay between the germline ends. CDR3 coding DNA: TGTGCCAGCTCACCATTTGTAGCTGATAGACGAAACACCGGGGAGCTGTTTTTT. This gives the protein CASSPFVADRRNTGELFF.

J is TRBJ2-3 and V is TRBV27; maybe TRBD2 (7 bases). The V end lost 4 bases, the J end lost 8 bases, and 25 bases lay between the germline ends. Germline V lookup: CDR1 MNHEY, CDR2 SMNVEV (reference sequence). The CDR3 loop spans 17 amino acids. CDR3 protein: CASSSPSAGEGGGTQYF. CDR3 DNA sequence: TGTGCCAGCAGTTCTCCCAGTGCGGGGGAGGGAGGGGGTACGCAGTATTTT.

The V gene is TRBV10-1, the J gene TRBJ2-5, with a tentative D call TRBD1 (5 bases). V was shortened by 7 bases and J by 4 bases, with 13 bases between the two germline ends. Germline CDR1 and CDR2: WNHNN and SYGVQD (reference sequence). The CDR3 totals 13 residues. The CDR3 DNA reads as TGCGCCAGCACCCCAGGGAAGGGAGAGACCCAGTACTTC. It is translated as CASTPGKGETQYF.

The chain combines TRBV6-6 with TRBJ2-5; 10 bases align to TRBD2. CDR1 and CDR2 (germline): MNHNY, SVGAGI (reference sequence). Germline trimming cut 7 bases from V and 1 base from J; bases unmatched to any gene: 9. The CDR3 is 16 amino acids. In DNA, the CDR3 is TGTGCCAGCACCCCGGTGGCTAGCGGGGGCCAAGAGACCCAGTACTTC. This encodes CASTPVASGGQETQYF.

The chain uses TRBV19 and TRBJ1-2; the match to TRBD1 covers 9 bases. Trimming removed 4 bases from V and 8 bases from J; junction bases left unmatched: 8. CDR1 and CDR2 (germline): LNHDA, SQIVND (reference sequence). CDR3 size: 14 residues. CDR3: CASSTRTGVKGYTF. The CDR3 region has the DNA TGTGCCAGTAGTACCCGGACAGGGGTGAAGGGCTACACCTTC. Variable domain in full (rest from reference TRBV19 and TRBJ1-2): DGGITQSPKYLFRKEGQNVTLSCEQNLNHDAMYWYRQDPGQGLRLIYYSQIVNDFQKGDIAEGYSVSREKKESFPLTVTSAQKNPTAFYLCASSTRTGVKGYTFGSGTRLTVV.

The chain links TRBV29-1 to TRBJ1-2, with TRBD1 matching over 10 bases. CDR3 length: 13 residues. Germline loops: CDR1 SQVTM, CDR2 ANQGSEA. The V gene end was trimmed by 7 bases and the J gene end by 8 bases; junction bases not matched to a gene: 10. The CDR3 DNA sequence: TGCAGCGCCATGAAGGGACAGGGGCTCGGCTACACCTTC. Its translation is CSAMKGQGLGYTF.

The J gene is TRBJ1-2, the V gene TRBV4-1; 7 bases map to TRBD1. The germline V gene encodes CDR1 MGHRA and CDR2 YSYEKL. This CDR3 has 15 residues. After removal of 0 bases from V and 5 bases from J, the junction contained 6 bases not matched to a gene. As DNA, the CDR3 is TGCGCCAGCAGCCAAGATCGCGGGACAGCTTATGGCTACACCTTC. Encoded protein: CASSQDRGTAYGYTF.

V is TRBV30 and J is TRBJ2-1, with 9 nucleotides matching TRBD2. The CDR3 contains 16 residues. Germline CDR1 and CDR2: GTSNPN and SVGIG (reference sequence). V trimming: 0 bases; J trimming: 6 bases; junction bases outside the gene matches: 9. Here the CDR3 DNA reads TGTGCCTGGAGTGTACGCGGGCGGGGGGGCCTCAATGAGCAGTTCTTC. Protein product: CAWSVRGRGGLNEQFF.

This clone was recorded a few times. The CDR3 nucleotides read TGTGCCAGCAGCTTGTGGCGGGGGATTAACACCGGGGAGCTGTTTTTT. This translates into CASSLWRGINTGELFF. The chain employs TRBV5-8 and TRBJ2-2, with 7 bases that match TRBD2. From germline, CDR1 is SGHTS and CDR2 YDEGEE. The CDR3 loop spans 16 amino acids. J was trimmed by 2 bases and V by 1 base; bases with no gene match: 5. Supplemented by reference TRBV5-8 and TRBJ2-2, the full variable domain reads EAGVTQSPTHLIKTRGQQATLRCSPISGHTSVYWYQQALGLGLQFLLWYDEGEERNRGNFPPRFSGRQFPNYSSELNVNALELEDSALYLCASSLWRGINTGELFFGEGSRLTVL.

The chain carries TRBV7-2 and TRBJ2-1, with 11 bases fitting TRBD2. V trimming: 1 base; J trimming: 6 bases; junction bases outside the gene matches: 2. From germline, CDR1 is SGHTA and CDR2 FQGNSA. The CDR3 sequence is 15 residues long. CDR3 bases: TGTGCCAGCAGCTTAGGTAGCGGGGGGGCCAATGAGCAGTTCTTC. Translating it yields CASSLGSGGANEQFF.

This clone was recorded a few times. The genes are TRBV15 and TRBJ2-3; TRBD1 matches at 8 bases. The ends lost 0 bases at V and 6 bases at J; junction bases unmatched: 5. In germline, CDR1 is LNHNV, CDR2 YYDKDF (reference sequence). This CDR3 spans 15 amino acids. CDR3 bases: TGTGCCACCAGCAGAGATAACAGGGGGTTTGATACGCAGTATTTT. Translated, it gives CATSRDNRGFDTQYF.

The chain uses TRBV18 and TRBJ2-5; no clear D gene. The CDR3 runs to 14 residues. Germline V gene sequence: CDR1 KGHSH, CDR2 LQKENI. Trimming took off 0 bases at V and 2 bases at J, with 7 bases between the two ends. The CDR3 spells CASSPPAGQETQYF. The CDR3 nucleotides are TGTGCCAGCTCACCACCGGCAGGACAAGAGACCCAGTACTTC.